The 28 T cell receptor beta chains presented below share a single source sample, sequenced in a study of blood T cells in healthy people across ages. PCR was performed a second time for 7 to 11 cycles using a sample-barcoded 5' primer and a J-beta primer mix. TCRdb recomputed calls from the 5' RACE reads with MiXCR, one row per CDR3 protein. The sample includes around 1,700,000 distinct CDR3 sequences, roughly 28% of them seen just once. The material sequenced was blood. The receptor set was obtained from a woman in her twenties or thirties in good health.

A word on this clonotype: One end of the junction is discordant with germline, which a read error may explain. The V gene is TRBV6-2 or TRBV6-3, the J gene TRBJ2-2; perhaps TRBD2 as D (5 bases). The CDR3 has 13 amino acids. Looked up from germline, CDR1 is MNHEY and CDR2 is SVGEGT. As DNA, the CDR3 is TGTGCCAGCAGTTTTTTCTTCACCGGGGAGCGGTTTTTT. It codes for CASSFFFTGERFF.

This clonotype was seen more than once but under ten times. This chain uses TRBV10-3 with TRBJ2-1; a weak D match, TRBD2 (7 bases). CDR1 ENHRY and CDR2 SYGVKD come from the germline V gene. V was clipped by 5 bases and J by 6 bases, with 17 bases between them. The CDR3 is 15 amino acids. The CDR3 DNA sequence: TGTGCCATCAGTTCCGGGCCCGGGGGGCTCAATGAGCAGTTCTTC. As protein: CAISSGPGGLNEQFF.

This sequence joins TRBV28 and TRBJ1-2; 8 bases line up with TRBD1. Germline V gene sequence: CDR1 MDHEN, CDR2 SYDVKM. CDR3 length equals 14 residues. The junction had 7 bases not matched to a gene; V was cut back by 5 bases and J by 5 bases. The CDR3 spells CASSPTGERYGYTF. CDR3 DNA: TGTGCCAGCAGTCCGACAGGGGAGCGGTATGGCTACACCTTC.

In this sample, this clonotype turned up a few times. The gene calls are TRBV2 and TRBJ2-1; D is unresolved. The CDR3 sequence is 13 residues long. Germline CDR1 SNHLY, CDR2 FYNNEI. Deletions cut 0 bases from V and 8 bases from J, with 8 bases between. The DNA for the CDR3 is TGTGCCAGCAGTGAAGCGCTCGCATATGAGCAGTTCTTC. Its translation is CASSEALAYEQFF.

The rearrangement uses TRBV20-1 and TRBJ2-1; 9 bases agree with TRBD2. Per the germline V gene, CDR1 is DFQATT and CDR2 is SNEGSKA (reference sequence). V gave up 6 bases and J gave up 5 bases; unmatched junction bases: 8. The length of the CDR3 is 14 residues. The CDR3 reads CSARGGGYHNEQFF. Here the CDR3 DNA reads TGCAGTGCGCGCGGGGGGGGTTATCACAATGAGCAGTTCTTC.

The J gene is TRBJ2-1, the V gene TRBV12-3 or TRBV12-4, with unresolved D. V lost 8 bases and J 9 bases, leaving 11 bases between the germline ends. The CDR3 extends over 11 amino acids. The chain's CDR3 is CASRMLGEQFF. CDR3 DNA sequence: TGTGCCAGCCGGATGCTGGGTGAGCAGTTCTTC.

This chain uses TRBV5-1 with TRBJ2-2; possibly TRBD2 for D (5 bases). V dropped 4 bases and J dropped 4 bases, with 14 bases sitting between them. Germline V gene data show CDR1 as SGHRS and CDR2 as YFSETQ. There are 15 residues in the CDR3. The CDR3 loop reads CASSSDSVGTGELFF. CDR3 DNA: TGCGCCAGCAGCAGCGATAGCGTGGGCACCGGGGAGCTGTTTTTT.

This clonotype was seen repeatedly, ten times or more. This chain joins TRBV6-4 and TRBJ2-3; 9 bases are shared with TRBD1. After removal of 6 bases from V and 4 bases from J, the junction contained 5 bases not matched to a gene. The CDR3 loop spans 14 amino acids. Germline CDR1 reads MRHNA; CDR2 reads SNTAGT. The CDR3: CASSQQGAADTQYF. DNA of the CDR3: TGTGCCAGCAGCCAACAGGGGGCGGCAGATACGCAGTATTTT.

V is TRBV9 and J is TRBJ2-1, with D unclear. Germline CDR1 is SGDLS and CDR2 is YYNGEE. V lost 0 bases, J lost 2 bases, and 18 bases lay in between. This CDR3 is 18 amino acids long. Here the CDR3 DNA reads TGTGCCAGCAGCGTAGGGTCTGGGGTGAGGTCCGCCTACAATGAGCAGTTCTTC. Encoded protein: CASSVGSGVRSAYNEQFF.

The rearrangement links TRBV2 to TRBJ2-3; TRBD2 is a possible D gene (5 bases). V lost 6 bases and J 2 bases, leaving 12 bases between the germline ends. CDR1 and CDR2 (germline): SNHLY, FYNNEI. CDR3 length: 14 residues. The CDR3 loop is CASRSSANTDTQYF. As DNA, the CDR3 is TGTGCCAGCAGGAGTAGCGCGAACACAGATACGCAGTATTTT.

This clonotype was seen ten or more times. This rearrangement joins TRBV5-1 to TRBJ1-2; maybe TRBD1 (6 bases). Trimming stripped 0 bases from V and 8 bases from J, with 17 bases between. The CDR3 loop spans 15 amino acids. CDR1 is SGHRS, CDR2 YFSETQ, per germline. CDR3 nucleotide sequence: TGCGCCAGCAGCTTGGATTCCGTTGGGGGCCGAGGCTACACCTTC. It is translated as CASSLDSVGGRGYTF. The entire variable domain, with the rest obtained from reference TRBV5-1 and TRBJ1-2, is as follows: KAGVTQTPRYLIKTRGQQVTLSCSPISGHRSVSWYQQTPGQGLQFLFEYFSETQRNKGNFPGRFSGRQFSNSRSEMNVSTLELGDSALYLCASSLDSVGGRGYTFGSGTRLTVV.

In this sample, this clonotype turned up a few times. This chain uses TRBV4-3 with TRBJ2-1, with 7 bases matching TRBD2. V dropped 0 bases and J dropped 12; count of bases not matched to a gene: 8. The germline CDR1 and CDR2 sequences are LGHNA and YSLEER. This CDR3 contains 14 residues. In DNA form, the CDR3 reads TGCGCCAGCAGCCAAGATCCCGGGGGGAGGTGGCAGTTCTTC. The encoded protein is CASSQDPGGRWQFF.

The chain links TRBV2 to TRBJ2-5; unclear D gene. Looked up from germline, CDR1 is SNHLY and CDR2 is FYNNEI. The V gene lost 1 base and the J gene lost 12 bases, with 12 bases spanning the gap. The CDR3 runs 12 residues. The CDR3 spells CASSEGLPAEYF. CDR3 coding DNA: TGTGCCAGCAGTGAAGGACTGCCGGCAGAGTACTTC.

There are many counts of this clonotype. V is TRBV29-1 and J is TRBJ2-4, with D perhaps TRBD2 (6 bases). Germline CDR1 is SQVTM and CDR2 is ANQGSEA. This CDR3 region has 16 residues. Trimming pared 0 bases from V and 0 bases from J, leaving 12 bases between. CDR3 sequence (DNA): TGCAGCGTTGAAGATCTCGGGAGTCTAGCCAAAAACATTCAGTACTTC. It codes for CSVEDLGSLAKNIQYF.

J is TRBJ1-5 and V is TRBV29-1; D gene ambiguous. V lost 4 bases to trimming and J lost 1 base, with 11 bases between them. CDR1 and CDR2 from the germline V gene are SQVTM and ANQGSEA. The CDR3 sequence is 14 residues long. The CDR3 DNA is TGCAGCGTTGTAGAGGGAACAAGCAATCAGCCCCAGCATTTT. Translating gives CSVVEGTSNQPQHF.

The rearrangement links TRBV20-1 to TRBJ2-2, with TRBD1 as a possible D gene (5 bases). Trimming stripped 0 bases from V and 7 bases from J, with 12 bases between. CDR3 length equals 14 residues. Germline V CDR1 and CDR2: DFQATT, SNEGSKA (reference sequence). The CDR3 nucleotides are TGCAGTGCTAGAGATCCGCAGGGAAACGGGGAGCTGTTTTTT. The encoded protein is CSARDPQGNGELFF.

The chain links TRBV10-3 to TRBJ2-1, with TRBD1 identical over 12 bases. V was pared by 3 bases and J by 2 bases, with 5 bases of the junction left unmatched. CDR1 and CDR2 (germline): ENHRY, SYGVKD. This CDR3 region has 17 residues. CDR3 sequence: CAISDLGTGGAYNEQFF. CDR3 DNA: TGTGCCATCAGTGATCTAGGGACAGGGGGCGCCTACAATGAGCAGTTCTTC.

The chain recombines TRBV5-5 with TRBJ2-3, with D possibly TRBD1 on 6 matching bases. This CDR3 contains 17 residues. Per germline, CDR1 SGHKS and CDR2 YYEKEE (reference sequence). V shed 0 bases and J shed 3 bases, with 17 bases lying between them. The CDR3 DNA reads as TGTGCCAGCAGCTTGGCCGGCACAGGGAGATTGACAGATACGCAGTATTTT. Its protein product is CASSLAGTGRLTDTQYF.

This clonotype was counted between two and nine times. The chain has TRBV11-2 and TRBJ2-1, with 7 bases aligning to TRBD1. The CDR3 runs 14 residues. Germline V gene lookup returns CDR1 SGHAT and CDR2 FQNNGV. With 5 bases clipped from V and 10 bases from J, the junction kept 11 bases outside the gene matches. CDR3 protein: CASSLGQNSYEQFF. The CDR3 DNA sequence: TGTGCCAGCAGCCTGGGACAGAACTCCTACGAGCAGTTCTTC.

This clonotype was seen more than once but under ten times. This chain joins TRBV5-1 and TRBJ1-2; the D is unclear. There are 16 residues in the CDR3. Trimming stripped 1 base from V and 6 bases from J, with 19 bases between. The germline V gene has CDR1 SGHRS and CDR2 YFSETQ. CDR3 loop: CASSLWSRSNPDGYTF. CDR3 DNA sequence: TGCGCCAGCAGCTTGTGGTCGCGTAGCAACCCCGATGGCTACACCTTC.

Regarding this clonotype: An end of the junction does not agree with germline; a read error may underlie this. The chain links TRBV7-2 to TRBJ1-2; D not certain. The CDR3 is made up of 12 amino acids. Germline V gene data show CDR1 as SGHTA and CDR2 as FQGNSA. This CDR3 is CAGSSRTFGYTF. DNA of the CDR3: TGTGCCGGCAGCTCCCGGACGTTTGGCTACACCTTC.

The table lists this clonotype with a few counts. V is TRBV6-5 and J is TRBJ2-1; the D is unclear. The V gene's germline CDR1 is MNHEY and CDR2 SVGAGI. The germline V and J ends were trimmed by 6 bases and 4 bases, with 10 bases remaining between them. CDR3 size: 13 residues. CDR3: CASRAPLYNEQFF. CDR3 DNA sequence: TGTGCCAGCAGGGCACCTCTGTACAATGAGCAGTTCTTC.

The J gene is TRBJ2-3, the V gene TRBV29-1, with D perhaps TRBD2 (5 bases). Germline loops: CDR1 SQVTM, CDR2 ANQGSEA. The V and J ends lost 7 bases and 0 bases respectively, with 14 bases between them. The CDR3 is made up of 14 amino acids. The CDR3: CSAAARLSTDTQYF. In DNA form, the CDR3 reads TGCAGCGCCGCGGCTAGACTAAGCACAGATACGCAGTATTTT.

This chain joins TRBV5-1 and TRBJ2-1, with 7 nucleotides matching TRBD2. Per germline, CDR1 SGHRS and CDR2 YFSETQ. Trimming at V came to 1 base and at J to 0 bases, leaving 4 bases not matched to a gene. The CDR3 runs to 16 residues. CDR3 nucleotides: TGCGCCAGCAGCTTGCTGTTAGCGGGCTCCTACAATGAGCAGTTCTTC. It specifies CASSLLLAGSYNEQFF.

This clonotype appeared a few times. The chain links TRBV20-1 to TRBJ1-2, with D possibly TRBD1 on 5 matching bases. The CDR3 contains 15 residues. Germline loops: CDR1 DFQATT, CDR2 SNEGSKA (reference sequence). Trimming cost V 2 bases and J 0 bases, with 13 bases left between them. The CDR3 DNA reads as TGCAGTGCTAGATTGCAGGGATCAGCTAACTATGGCTACACCTTC. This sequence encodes CSARLQGSANYGYTF.

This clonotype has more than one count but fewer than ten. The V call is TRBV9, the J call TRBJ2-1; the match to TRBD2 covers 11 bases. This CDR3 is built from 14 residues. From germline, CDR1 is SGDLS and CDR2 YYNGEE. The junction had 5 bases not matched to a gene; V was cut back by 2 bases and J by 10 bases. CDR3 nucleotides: TGTGCCAGCAGCGTCCTAGCGGGGGGCGAGGAGCAGTTCTTC. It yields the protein CASSVLAGGEEQFF.

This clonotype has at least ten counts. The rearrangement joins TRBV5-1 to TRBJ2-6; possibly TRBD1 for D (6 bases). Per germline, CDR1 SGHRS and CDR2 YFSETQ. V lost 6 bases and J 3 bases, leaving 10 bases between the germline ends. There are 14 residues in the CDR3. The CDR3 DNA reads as TGCGCCAGCAACGCAGGGGATGGGGCCAACGTCCTGACTTTC. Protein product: CASNAGDGANVLTF.

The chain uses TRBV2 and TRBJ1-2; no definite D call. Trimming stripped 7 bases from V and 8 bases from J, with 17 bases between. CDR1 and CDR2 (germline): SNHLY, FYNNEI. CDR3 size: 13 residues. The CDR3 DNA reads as TGTGCCAGCACCGAGGAGTCCTTTGGAGGCTACACCTTC. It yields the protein CASTEESFGGYTF.